Below are 2 T cell receptor beta chains sequenced from a single sample in a study of blood T cell repertoires in COVID-19. Using immunoSEQ multiplex PCR, the repertoire was profiled, and TCRdb retains in-frame clones only, with some absent. The sample holds about 160,000 clones, approximately 86% seen once. Sequenced input: PBMCs or T cells enriched from blood (not recorded which). The receptors originated from a man in his fifties or sixties who had recovered from COVID-19.

The rearrangement uses TRBV12-5 and TRBJ2-2; 12 positions agree with TRBD1. Germline V gene lookup returns CDR1 LGHNT and CDR2 FRNRAP. V lost 7 bases to trimming and J lost 6 bases; unmatched junction nucleotides: 15. The CDR3 is made up of 18 amino acids. CDR3 in amino acids: CASARGTGTGGIAGELFF. The CDR3, as DNA: TGTGCTAGTGCCAGGGGAACCGGGACAGGGGGCATCGCCGGGGAGCTGTTTTTT.

V usage is TRBV28 and J usage is TRBJ1-2; 7 bases are a match to TRBD1. The trim removed 6 bases at V and 3 bases at J, leaving 10 bases unmatched. CDR1 is MDHEN, CDR2 SYDVKM, per germline. This CDR3 has 15 residues. The CDR3 region has the DNA TGTGCCAGCAGCCCTAACAAGGGGGCGGACTATGGCTACACCTTC. The encoded protein is CASSPNKGADYGYTF.